The 10 T cell receptor beta chains presented below share a single source sample, sequenced in a study of post-analysis software for immune sequencing data. Findings and limits, study-wide: Controls showed lower frequencies than patients for five TRBV segments, and TRBV5-6, TRBV5-1 and TRBV20-1 were among these.

Their recognized antigens are unknown. Included in the TCR beta cDNA libraries were unique molecular identifiers. TCRdb re-called the PCR reads through MiXCR, storing one row per CDR3 protein. The sample holds 650,000 to 900,000 distinct CDR3 sequences, 46% seen once. The sample comprised blood. These receptors originate from a girl aged 5-17 years with multiple sclerosis.

The gene calls are TRBV29-1 and TRBJ1-3; 7 bases line up with TRBD1. CDR3 size: 13 residues. Losses at the gene ends were 6 bases for V and 2 bases for J; bases not matched to a gene: 4. Germline V gene lookup returns CDR1 SQVTM and CDR2 ANQGSEA. CDR3 sequence: CSVSRGTGNTIYF. In DNA form, the CDR3 reads TGCAGCGTCTCCAGGGGGACTGGAAACACCATATATTTT.

The genes are TRBV4-1 and TRBJ1-1, with D unresolved. Trimming took 0 bases from V and 1 from J, leaving 6 bases between them. Germline CDR1 reads MGHRA; CDR2 reads YSYEKL. The CDR3 spans 14 residues. CDR3 DNA sequence: TGCGCCAGCAGCCAAGATTATGGGAACACTGAAGCTTTCTTT. Its translation: CASSQDYGNTEAFF.

This clonotype has only one observation. The junction differs from germline at one of its ends, possibly a read error. This sequence joins TRBV5-1 and TRBJ2-3; TRBD2 matches 10 bases. This CDR3 has 16 amino acids. The germline V gene encodes CDR1 SGHRS and CDR2 YFSETQ. CDR3 protein: CAGRLAGVGGTDTQYF. The CDR3 DNA reads TGCGCCGGCAGGCTAGCGGGAGTGGGAGGCACAGATACGCAGTATTTT.

The CDR3 coding sequence is TGCAGTGCTAATAGCGGGAGTTATGGTAATGAGCAGTTCTTC. Protein: CSANSGSYGNEQFF. The chain employs TRBV20-1 and TRBJ2-1; 9 nucleotides agree with TRBD2. The germline V gene has CDR1 DFQATT and CDR2 SNEGSKA (reference sequence). The CDR3 is made up of 14 amino acids. The J segment lost 7 bases and the V segment lost 4 bases, leaving 8 bases of the junction unmatched.

This chain connects TRBV9 to TRBJ1-2; 9 bases align to TRBD1. The CDR3 covers 17 residues. Germline V gene lookup returns CDR1 SGDLS and CDR2 YYNGEE. V was pared by 4 bases and J by 0 bases, with 10 bases of the junction left unmatched. The CDR3, as DNA: TGTGCCAGCAGCACGCACAGGGGGCCGGGGACTAACTATGGCTACACCTTC. The encoded protein is CASSTHRGPGTNYGYTF.

The V call is TRBV12-3 or TRBV12-4, the J call TRBJ1-6; no clear D. The CDR3 runs 15 residues. The V gene lost 2 bases and the J gene lost 1 base, with 6 bases spanning the gap. CDR3 protein: CASSLLASYNSPLHF. The CDR3 nucleotides are TGTGCCAGCAGTTTATTGGCTTCCTATAATTCACCCCTCCACTTT.

The chain uses TRBV18 and TRBJ2-3; D not certain. V was cut by 3 bases and J by 4 bases, with 11 bases left in between. The germline V gene encodes CDR1 KGHSH and CDR2 LQKENI. The CDR3 consists of 14 residues. The CDR3 loop is CASSPLNQADTQYF. Here the CDR3 DNA reads TGTGCCAGCTCACCCCTTAACCAGGCAGATACGCAGTATTTT.

The J gene is TRBJ2-1, the V gene TRBV27; 9 bases line up with TRBD2. This CDR3 spans 14 amino acids. CDR1 and CDR2 from the germline V gene are MNHEY and SMNVEV (reference sequence). After removal of 6 bases from V and 7 bases from J, the junction contained 7 bases not matched to a gene. The CDR3 loop reads CASSMLAGLNEQFF. As DNA, the CDR3 is TGTGCCAGCAGCATGCTAGCGGGGTTAAATGAGCAGTTCTTC.

The chain is built from TRBV20-1 and TRBJ2-3; D remains unclear. The V end was cut by 2 bases, the J end by 0 bases, with 9 bases between. This CDR3 has 14 residues. Per the germline V gene, CDR1 is DFQATT and CDR2 is SNEGSKA (reference sequence). The CDR3 bases are TGCAGTGCTAGACGGCCAACTAGCACAGATACGCAGTATTTT. It codes for CSARRPTSTDTQYF.

This chain joins TRBV7-9 and TRBJ2-5; 8 nucleotides match TRBD1. V lost 5 bases, J lost 4 bases, and 21 bases stayed unmatched. The CDR3 sequence is 19 residues long. Germline loops: CDR1 SEHNR, CDR2 FQNEAQ (reference sequence). The CDR3 DNA follows: TGTGCCAGCAGCGCAACCCCGGACAGGGTCATTGGAAGAAGAGAGACCCAGTACTTC. It encodes CASSATPDRVIGRRETQYF.